This is a list of T cell receptor beta chains from one sample in a study of control samples from healthy donors and cancer patients. Libraries were prepared by immunoSEQ multiplex PCR; TCRdb keeps only in-frame clonotypes and omits some of them. This table has approximately 94,000 clones, roughly 90% appearing once. The sequencing input was blood. All receptors derive from a woman aged 45-59 years in good health. CDR3s include the opening cysteine and the closing phenylalanine or tryptophan. D genes are given only for firm matches. Clone size is stated in some rows and not others, as once, few, many or a class when expanded.

clone_size,v_call,j_call,d_call,cdr3_aa,cdr3_nt
once,TRBV7-9,TRBJ1-3,.,CASSLVNSGNTIYF,TGTGCCAGCAGCTTAGTGAACTCTGGAAACACCATATATTTT
.,TRBV7-2,TRBJ2-5,.,CASSLGNGATAQYF,TGTGCCAGCAGCTTAGGAAACGGGGCGACGGCCCAGTACTTC
.,TRBV7-9,TRBJ1-1,.,CASPQVSWDTEAFF,TGTGCCAGCCCACAGGTTTCGTGGGATACTGAAGCTTTCTTT
.,TRBV9,TRBJ2-1,TRBD1,CASSGDRGVSEQFF,TGTGCCAGCAGCGGAGACAGGGGGGTCAGTGAGCAGTTCTTC
.,TRBV6-5,TRBJ1-1,TRBD1,CASRPTGVGEAFF,TGTGCCAGCAGACCAACAGGGGTGGGTGAAGCTTTCTTT
.,TRBV2,TRBJ2-5,TRBD1,CASSPDRVQETQYF,TGTGCCAGCAGCCCCGACAGGGTTCAAGAGACCCAGTACTTC
.,TRBV20-1,TRBJ2-7,.,CSAPDNYEQYF,TGCAGTGCTCCCGACAACTACGAGCAGTACTTC
.,TRBV7-9,TRBJ2-5,.,CASSLRTGQETQYF,TGTGCCAGCAGCTTAAGAACAGGCCAAGAGACCCAGTACTTC
.,TRBV2,TRBJ1-4,.,CASSEQGLNEKLFF,TGTGCCAGCAGTGAGCAGGGCCTTAATGAAAAACTGTTTTTT
.,TRBV7-8,TRBJ2-1,.,CASSFGQLFYNEQFF,TGTGCCAGCAGCTTCGGACAGTTGTTTTACAATGAGCAGTTCTTC
once,TRBV25-1,TRBJ2-5,.,CASSEFEQTQYF,TGTGCCAGCAGTGAATTCGAACAGACCCAGTACTTC
.,TRBV19,TRBJ2-6,.,CASQKLYGRSGANVLTF,TGTGCCAGTCAGAAGTTGTACGGACGCTCTGGGGCCAACGTCCTGACTTTC
.,TRBV6-6,TRBJ2-2,.,CASSLWEFAGELFF,TGTGCCAGCAGTTTATGGGAGTTCGCCGGGGAGCTGTTTTTT
.,TRBV10-2,TRBJ1-1,.,CASSVGRMNTEAFF,TGCGCCAGCAGTGTGGGACGGATGAACACTGAAGCTTTCTTT
once,TRBV19,TRBJ2-3,.,CASIDSRPAQRGTDTQYF,TGTGCCAGTATCGACTCCCGACCGGCCCAGCGGGGCACAGATACGCAGTATTTT
.,TRBV5-8,TRBJ1-1,.,CASSLAIQGGGFAEAFF,TGTGCCAGCAGCTTGGCGATACAGGGAGGAGGATTTGCTGAAGCTTTCTTT
.,TRBV2,TRBJ2-3,TRBD2,CASWGGGTDTQYF,TGTGCCAGCTGGGGAGGGGGCACAGATACGCAGTATTTT
.,TRBV5-1,TRBJ1-3,TRBD1,CASSVAGTGGNTIYF,TGCGCCAGCAGCGTTGCCGGGACAGGGGGAAACACCATATATTTT
.,TRBV6-6,TRBJ1-5,.,CASSPLPSWTSNQPQHF,TGTGCCAGCAGTCCCCTCCCTTCATGGACTAGCAATCAGCCCCAGCATTTT
.,TRBV29-1,TRBJ1-5,.,CSVAKGSNQPQHF,TGCAGCGTTGCGAAGGGGAGCAATCAGCCCCAGCATTTT
once,TRBV2,TRBJ1-6,.,CASSRGTTTSPLHF,TGTGCCAGCAGTAGGGGGACGACAACTTCACCCCTCCACTTT
.,TRBV5-4,TRBJ2-2,.,CASSPRDTGELFF,TGTGCCAGCAGCCCCCGGGACACCGGGGAGCTGTTTTTT
.,TRBV7-2,TRBJ2-1,.,CASSLVPASSYNEQFF,TGTGCCAGCAGCTTAGTCCCTGCTAGCTCCTACAATGAGCAGTTCTTC
.,TRBV19,TRBJ1-2,TRBD1,CASSIRGRGSDGYTF,TGTGCCAGTAGTATCAGGGGGCGAGGCTCTGATGGCTACACCTTC
.,TRBV7-9,TRBJ1-2,TRBD1,CASSSRTGVYGYTF,TGTGCCAGCAGCTCCCGGACAGGCGTCTATGGCTACACCTTC
.,TRBV4-1,TRBJ1-2,.,CASSQDDGWGDGYTF,TGCGCCAGCAGCCAAGACGACGGGTGGGGGGATGGCTACACCTTC
.,TRBV30,TRBJ2-1,TRBD2,CAWSGAGGRGNEQFF,TGTGCCTGGAGTGGGGCGGGAGGTCGAGGGAATGAGCAGTTCTTC
few,TRBV30,TRBJ1-5,.,CAWSATGPRGNQPQHF,TGTGCCTGGAGTGCGACAGGTCCTAGGGGCAATCAGCCCCAGCATTTT
.,TRBV15,TRBJ2-2,TRBD2,CAAGREGFTGELFF,TGTGCCGCGGGGCGGGAGGGTTTTACCGGGGAGCTGTTTTTT